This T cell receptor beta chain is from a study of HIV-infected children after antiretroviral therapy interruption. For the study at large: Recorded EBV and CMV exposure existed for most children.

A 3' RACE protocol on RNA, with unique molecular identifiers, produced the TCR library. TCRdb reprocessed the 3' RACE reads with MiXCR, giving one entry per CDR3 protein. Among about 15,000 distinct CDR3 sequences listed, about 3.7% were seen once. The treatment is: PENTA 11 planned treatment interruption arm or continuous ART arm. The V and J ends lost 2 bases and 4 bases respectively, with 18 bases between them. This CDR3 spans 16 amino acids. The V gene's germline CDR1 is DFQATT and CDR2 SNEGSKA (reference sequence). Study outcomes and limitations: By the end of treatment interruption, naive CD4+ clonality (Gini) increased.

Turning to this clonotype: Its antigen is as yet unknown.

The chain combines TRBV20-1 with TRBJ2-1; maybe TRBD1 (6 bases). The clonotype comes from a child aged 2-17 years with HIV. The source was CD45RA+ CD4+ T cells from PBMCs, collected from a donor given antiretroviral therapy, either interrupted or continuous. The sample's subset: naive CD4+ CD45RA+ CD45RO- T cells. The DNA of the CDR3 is TGCAGTGCTAGATTAGTCCGGGACAAGATATACAATGAGCAGTTCTTC. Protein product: CSARLVRDKIYNEQFF.